This T cell receptor beta chain emerged from a study of shared clonotypes between healthy human individuals. At the level of the study: Samples came from two female and a few male donors aged 18 to 49.

The authors divided CD4+ cells into CD45RA+ naive and CD45RA-negative memory subsets. Regarding this clone: What it binds is unknown.

General study points: Generally, estimated richness proved larger in naive subsets than it did in memory subsets.

The CDR3 consists of 13 residues. V was clipped by 3 bases and J by 2 bases, with 6 bases between them. CDR1 SGHTA and CDR2 FQGNSA come from the germline V gene. Profiling relied on immunoSEQ multiplex PCR, and the TCRdb table lists in-frame clones only, not all of them. The sample holds more than 2 million clones; 95% are singletons and the top ten take roughly 0.13%. The V and J genes are TRBV7-2 and TRBJ2-3; D is unresolved. This TCR was recovered from a man between 18 and 35 years old in good health. Sequenced: naive CD4+ T cells sorted from blood. Subset meaning: CD45RA+ positively selected. The CDR3 protein is CASSFTYTDTQYF. For the CDR3, the DNA is TGTGCCAGCAGCTTTACTTACACAGATACGCAGTATTTT.